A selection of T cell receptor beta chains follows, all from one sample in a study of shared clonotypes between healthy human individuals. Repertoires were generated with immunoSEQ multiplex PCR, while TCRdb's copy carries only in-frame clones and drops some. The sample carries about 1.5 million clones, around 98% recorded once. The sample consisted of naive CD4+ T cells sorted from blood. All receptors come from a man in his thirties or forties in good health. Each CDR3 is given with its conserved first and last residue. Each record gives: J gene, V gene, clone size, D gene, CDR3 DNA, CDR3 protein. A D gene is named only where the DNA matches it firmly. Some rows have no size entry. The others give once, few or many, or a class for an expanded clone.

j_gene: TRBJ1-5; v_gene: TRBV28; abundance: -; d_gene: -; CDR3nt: TGTGCCAGCAGGTCCCCCGGGGCACGTAATCAGCCCCAGCATTTT; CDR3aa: CASRSPGARNQPQHF
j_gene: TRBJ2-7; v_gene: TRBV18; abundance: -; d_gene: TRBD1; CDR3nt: TGTGCCAGCTCACCCAAGACAGGGTTTGCCGACGAGCAGTACTTC; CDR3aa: CASSPKTGFADEQYF
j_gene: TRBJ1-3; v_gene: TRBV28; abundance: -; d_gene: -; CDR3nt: TGTGCCAGCAGATTTGACAGGTGGGGCGAATCTGGAAACACCATATATTTT; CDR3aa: CASRFDRWGESGNTIYF
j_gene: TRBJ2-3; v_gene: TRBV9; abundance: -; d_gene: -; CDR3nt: TGTGCCAGCAGCAGGACACGAGACACAGATACGCAGTATTTT; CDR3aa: CASSRTRDTDTQYF
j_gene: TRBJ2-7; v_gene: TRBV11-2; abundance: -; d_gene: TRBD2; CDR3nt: TGTGCCAGCAGCTTAATAGGGCTAGCGGGAGGGTCGAACGAGCAGTACTTC; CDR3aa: CASSLIGLAGGSNEQYF
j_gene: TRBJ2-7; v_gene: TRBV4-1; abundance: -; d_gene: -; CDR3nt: TGCGCCAGCAGCCACCCAAGCGTCGGCTCCTACGAGCAGTACTTC; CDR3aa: CASSHPSVGSYEQYF
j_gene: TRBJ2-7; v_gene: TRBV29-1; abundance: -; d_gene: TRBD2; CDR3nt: TGCAGCGTTGAAGATTCGGGAGGGCGAGAGCAGTACTTC; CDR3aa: CSVEDSGGREQYF
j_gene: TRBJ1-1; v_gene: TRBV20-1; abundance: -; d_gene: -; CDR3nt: TGCAGTGCTAGGCACACTGAAGCTTTCTTT; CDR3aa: CSARHTEAFF
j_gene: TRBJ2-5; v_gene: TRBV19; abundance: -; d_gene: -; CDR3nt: TGTGCCAGTAGTATAAACAGTATGCCTCAAGAGACCCAGTACTTC; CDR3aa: CASSINSMPQETQYF
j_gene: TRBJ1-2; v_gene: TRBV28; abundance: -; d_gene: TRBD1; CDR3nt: TGTGCCAGCAGTCTCCGGGACAGGCCTCGTGGCTACACCTTC; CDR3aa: CASSLRDRPRGYTF
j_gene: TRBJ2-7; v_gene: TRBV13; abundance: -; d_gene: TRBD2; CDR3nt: TGTGCCAGCAAGGCGGGACTAGCGGGCTACGAGCAGTACTTC; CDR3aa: CASKAGLAGYEQYF
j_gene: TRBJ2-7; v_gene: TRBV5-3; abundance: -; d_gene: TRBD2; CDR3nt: TGTGCCAGAAGCTTGGAGACAAGCACTGGGACTAGTCGGGAGCAGTACTTC; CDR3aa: CARSLETSTGTSREQYF
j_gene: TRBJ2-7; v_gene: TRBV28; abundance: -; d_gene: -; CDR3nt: TGTGCCAGCCAAACGACCTCCTACGAGCAGTACTTC; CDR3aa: CASQTTSYEQYF
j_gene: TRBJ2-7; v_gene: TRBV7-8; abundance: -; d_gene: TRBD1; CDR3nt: TGTGCCAGCAGCTTACTGGTAGCAGGGGGCATTGGGGAGCAGTACTTC; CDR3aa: CASSLLVAGGIGEQYF
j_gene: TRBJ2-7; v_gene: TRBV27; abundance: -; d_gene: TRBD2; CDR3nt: TGTGCCAGCAGTTTACGAAGCGGGGCTAGCGGGATTACCTACGAGCAGTACTTC; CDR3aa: CASSLRSGASGITYEQYF
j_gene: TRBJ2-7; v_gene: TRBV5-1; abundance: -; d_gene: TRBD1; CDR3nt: TGCGCCAGCAGCTTTTTACAGGGGAGTGAGTACGAGCAGTACTTC; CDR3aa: CASSFLQGSEYEQYF
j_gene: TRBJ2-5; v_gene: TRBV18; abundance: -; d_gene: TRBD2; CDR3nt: TGTGCCAGCTCCGGGGCTAGCGGGCATGTAGGAGAGACCCAGTACTTC; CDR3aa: CASSGASGHVGETQYF
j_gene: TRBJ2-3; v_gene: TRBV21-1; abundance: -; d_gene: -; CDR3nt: -; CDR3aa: CASRWGEGSDTQYF
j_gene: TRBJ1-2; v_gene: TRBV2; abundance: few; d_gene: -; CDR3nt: TGTGCCAGCAGTGTTGCTAACTATGGCTACACCTTC; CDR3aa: CASSVANYGYTF
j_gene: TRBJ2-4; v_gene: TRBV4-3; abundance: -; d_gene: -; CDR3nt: TGCGCCAGCAGCCAAGAACCACAGGGTTTCATTCAGTACTTC; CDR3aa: CASSQEPQGFIQYF
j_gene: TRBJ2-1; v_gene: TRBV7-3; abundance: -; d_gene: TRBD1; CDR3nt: TGTGCCAGCAGCTTAGACACCGGGACAGGGGTAAGGAATGAGCAGTTCTTC; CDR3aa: CASSLDTGTGVRNEQFF
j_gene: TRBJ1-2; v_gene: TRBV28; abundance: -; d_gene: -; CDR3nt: TGTGCCAGCAGTTTCGGGGGGCCCTATGGCTACACCTTC; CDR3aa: CASSFGGPYGYTF
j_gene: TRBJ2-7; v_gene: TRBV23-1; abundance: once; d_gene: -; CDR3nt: TGCGCCAGCAGTCAAAATCGGCAGGGCCCGACCTCCTACGAGCAGTACTTC; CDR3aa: CASSQNRQGPTSYEQYF
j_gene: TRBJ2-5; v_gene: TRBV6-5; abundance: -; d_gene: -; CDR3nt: TGTGCCAGCAGTTACCTACGGAGCCAAGAGACCCAGTACTTC; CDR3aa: CASSYLRSQETQYF
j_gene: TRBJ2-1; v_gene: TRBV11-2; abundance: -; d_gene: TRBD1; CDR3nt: TGTGCCAGCAGCTTTCCCGGGACAGGGGCCGTAAATGAGCAGTTCTTC; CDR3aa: CASSFPGTGAVNEQFF
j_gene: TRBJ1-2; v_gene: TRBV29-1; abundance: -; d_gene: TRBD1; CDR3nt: TGCAGCGTCGCGACCTCCGGGACAGGGGGAATGGGTGGCTACACCTTC; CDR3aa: CSVATSGTGGMGGYTF
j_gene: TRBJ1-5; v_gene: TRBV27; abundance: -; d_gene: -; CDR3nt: TGTGCCAGCAGCCCAACGGGACGGCCCCAGCATTTT; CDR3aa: CASSPTGRPQHF
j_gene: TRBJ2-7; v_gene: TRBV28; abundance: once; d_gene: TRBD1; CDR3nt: TGTGCCAGCAGTTCCTCGACAGGGGGCTGGTCCGAGCAGTACTTC; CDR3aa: CASSSSTGGWSEQYF
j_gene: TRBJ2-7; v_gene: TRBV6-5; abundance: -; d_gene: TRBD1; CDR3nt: TGTGCCAGCAGTGCACCGGGACAGTTTAGAGAGCAGTACTTC; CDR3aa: CASSAPGQFREQYF
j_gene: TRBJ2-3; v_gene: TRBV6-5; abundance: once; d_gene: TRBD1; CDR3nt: TGTGCCAGCAGTCCCCCGGGACAGGGTCCAGATACGCAGTATTTT; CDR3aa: CASSPPGQGPDTQYF
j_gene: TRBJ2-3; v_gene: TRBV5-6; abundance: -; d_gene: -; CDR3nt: TGTGCCAGCAGCCCCGCCGGACTTCGCCTTAGCACAGATACGCAGTATTTT; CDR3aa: CASSPAGLRLSTDTQYF
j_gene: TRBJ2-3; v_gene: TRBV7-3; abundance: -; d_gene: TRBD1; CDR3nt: TGTGCCAGCAGTTGGACAGGGGGCACAGATACGCAGTATTTT; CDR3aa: CASSWTGGTDTQYF
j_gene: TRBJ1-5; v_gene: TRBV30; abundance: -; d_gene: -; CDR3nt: TGTGCCTGGAGTGTACACGGGGCGAATCAGCCCCAGCATTTT; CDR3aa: CAWSVHGANQPQHF
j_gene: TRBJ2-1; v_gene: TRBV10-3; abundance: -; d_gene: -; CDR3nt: TGTGCCATCAGTGATCGGAGTGAGCAGTTCTTC; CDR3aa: CAISDRSEQFF
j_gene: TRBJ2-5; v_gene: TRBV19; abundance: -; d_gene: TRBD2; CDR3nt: TGTGCCAGTAGTAGCGGGAGGAGGGGAGAGACCCAGTACTTC; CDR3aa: CASSSGRRGETQYF
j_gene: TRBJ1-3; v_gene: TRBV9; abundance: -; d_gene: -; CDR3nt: TGTGCCAGCAGCGTAGCCTGGGCCTCAGGAAACACCATATATTTT; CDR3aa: CASSVAWASGNTIYF
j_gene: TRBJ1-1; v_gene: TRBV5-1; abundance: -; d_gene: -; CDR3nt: TGCGCCAGCGCTGGGATGGGATACACTGAAGCTTTCTTT; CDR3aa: CASAGMGYTEAFF
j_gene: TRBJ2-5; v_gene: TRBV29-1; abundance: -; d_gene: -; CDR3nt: TGCAGCGACGAGAGGGGGGAGACCCAGTACTTC; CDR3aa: CSDERGETQYF
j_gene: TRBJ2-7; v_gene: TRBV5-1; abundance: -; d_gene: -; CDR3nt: TGCGCCAGCAGCTTGGATGGTAGCGACTCCTACGAGCAGTACTTC; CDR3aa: CASSLDGSDSYEQYF
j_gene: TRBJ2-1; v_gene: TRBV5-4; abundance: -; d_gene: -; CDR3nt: TGTGCCAGCAGCTTGTATTCCTCCTACAATGAGCAGTTCTTC; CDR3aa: CASSLYSSYNEQFF